The table lists the clone carrying this T cell receptor beta chain with a count of one. This sample was taken from a study of brain T cells in children with intractable seizures. V was shortened by 2 bases and J by 6 bases, with 14 bases between the two germline ends. The CDR3 sequence is 15 residues long. Germline V CDR1 and CDR2: LGHDT, YNNKEL (reference sequence). Produced via immunoSEQ multiplex PCR; TCRdb's table is partial and in-frame only. The sample holds 340,000 or so clones, approximately 93% seen once. Time point reported: blood from clinic visit 5 months post-surgery; TSC patient then seizure free. Sequencing was limited to surgery cases with top T cell transcript signatures in brain tissue.

The receptor comes from a boy less than two years old with tuberous sclerosis and intractable seizures. The chain couples TRBV3-1 (or the pseudogene TRBV3-2) to TRBJ2-1; a weak D match, TRBD2 (7 bases). The sequencing here drew on peripheral blood, taken more than 4 months after surgery. The CDR3 loop is CASSQWGGASNEQFF. The CDR3 DNA reads as TGTGCCAGCAGCCAATGGGGGGGGGCCTCCAATGAGCAGTTCTTC.